The 17 T cell receptor beta chains in this list originate from one sample, sequenced in a study of shared clonotypes between healthy human individuals. Only in-frame clones appear in the TCRdb table, and some are missing; sequencing was by immunoSEQ multiplex PCR. This table holds over 850,000 clones, roughly 74% found once. Sequenced input: memory CD4+ T cells from PBMCs. Subset noted: CD45RA-negative fraction. Receptors were obtained from a man between 18 and 35 years old in good health. Some clones in this sample may be carry-over from other donors' samples.

V usage is TRBV28 and J usage is TRBJ2-7; 9 bases map to TRBD2. The CDR3 sequence is 14 residues long. V lost 6 bases to trimming and J lost 5 bases; unmatched junction nucleotides: 8. Germline V gene lookup returns CDR1 MDHEN and CDR2 SYDVKM. CDR3 residues: CASRDSGSANEQYF. The CDR3 DNA sequence: TGTGCCAGCAGAGATAGCGGGAGCGCGAACGAGCAGTACTTC.

This clone was detected a few times. The chain is built from TRBV5-6 and TRBJ2-1; 8 positions agree with TRBD2. Trimming took 3 bases from V and 5 from J; bases not matched to a gene: 4. The CDR3 extends over 14 amino acids. Germline V CDR1 and CDR2: SGHDT, YYEEEE. The CDR3, as DNA: TGTGCCAGCAGCTCGGGACTAGGGAACAATGAGCAGTTCTTC. Translating it yields CASSSGLGNNEQFF.

J is TRBJ2-1 and V is TRBV28; no definite D call. Per the germline V gene, CDR1 is MDHEN and CDR2 is SYDVKM. The CDR3 totals 13 residues. Trimming shortened V by 2 bases and J by 8 bases, and 10 bases separated the two germline ends. The CDR3 bases are TGTGCCAGCAGTTTAGGGCTCCGCGATGAGCAGTTCTTC. Its translation: CASSLGLRDEQFF.

This sequence joins TRBV5-1 and TRBJ1-2; D remains ambiguous. This CDR3 is 15 amino acids long. In germline, CDR1 is SGHRS, CDR2 YFSETQ. V lost 0 bases, J lost 4 bases, and 13 bases lay in between. The CDR3 loop reads CASSLVPTDSYGYTF. In DNA, the CDR3 is TGCGCCAGCAGCTTGGTGCCCACTGATAGCTATGGCTACACCTTC.

The chain recombines TRBV27 with TRBJ2-7; perhaps TRBD1 as D (5 bases). V dropped 5 bases and J dropped 0 bases, with 14 bases sitting between them. Germline lookup yields CDR1 MNHEY and CDR2 SMNVEV (reference sequence). CDR3 length: 15 amino acids. The CDR3 DNA reads TGTGCCAGCAGTCAACTGGACGGACACTCCTACGAGCAGTACTTC. Translation: CASSQLDGHSYEQYF.

The chain is built from TRBV7-9 and TRBJ2-3, with TRBD2 matching 12 bases. Germline lookup yields CDR1 SEHNR and CDR2 FQNEAQ (reference sequence). The CDR3 covers 16 residues. V lost 5 bases, J lost 5 bases, and 8 bases stayed unmatched. CDR3 loop: CASSARLAGEGDTQYF. The DNA for the CDR3 is TGTGCCAGCAGCGCCCGACTAGCGGGAGAGGGAGATACGCAGTATTTT.

The chain employs TRBV9 and TRBJ2-2; no clear D. Germline assignment: CDR1 SGDLS and CDR2 YYNGEE. The CDR3 spans 14 residues. V gave up 4 bases and J gave up 0 bases, with 7 bases separating them. The CDR3 DNA follows: TGTGCCAGCAGCCCACTTCCGAACACCGGGGAGCTGTTTTTT. This translates into CASSPLPNTGELFF.

This chain uses TRBV29-1 with TRBJ1-1; D remains unclear. Trimming left V 7 bases short and J 0 bases short, with 9 bases between. CDR1 and CDR2 from the germline V gene are SQVTM and ANQGSEA. The CDR3 is made up of 12 amino acids. CDR3 bases: TGCAGCGGAACAGTACTGAACACTGAAGCTTTCTTT. This encodes CSGTVLNTEAFF.

Regarding this clone: The same CDR3 also results from other DNA sequences found in this sample. V and J are TRBV5-1 and TRBJ2-3, with TRBD2 identical over 12 bases. Germline V gene sequence: CDR1 SGHRS, CDR2 YFSETQ. The V segment lost 3 bases and the J segment 2 bases; nucleotides outside the gene matches: 4. The CDR3 covers 16 residues. CDR3 coding DNA: TGCGCCAGCAGCTCGGGACTAGCGGGCTTCACAGATACGCAGTATTTT. This sequence encodes CASSSGLAGFTDTQYF. Variable domain in full (rest from reference TRBV5-1 and TRBJ2-3): KAGVTQTPRYLIKTRGQQVTLSCSPISGHRSVSWYQQTPGQGLQFLFEYFSETQRNKGNFPGRFSGRQFSNSRSEMNVSTLELGDSALYLCASSSGLAGFTDTQYFGPGTRLTVL.

V gene TRBV18 combines with J gene TRBJ1-2; no definite D call. The germline V gene encodes CDR1 KGHSH and CDR2 LQKENI. V was cut by 3 bases and J by 5 bases, with 10 bases left in between. The CDR3 spans 13 residues. This CDR3 reads CASSPESVYGYTF. CDR3 bases: TGTGCCAGCTCACCTGAGTCGGTGTATGGCTACACCTTC.

The genes are TRBV5-1 and TRBJ1-1; no definite D call. V was cut by 4 bases and J by 0 bases, with 19 bases left in between. CDR1 SGHRS and CDR2 YFSETQ come from the germline V gene. The CDR3 totals 17 residues. The CDR3 bases are TGCGCCAGCAGCCCTGATATAGTCGGTGGTTTGAACACTGAAGCTTTCTTT. Protein: CASSPDIVGGLNTEAFF.

The chain is built from TRBV7-9 and TRBJ1-2, with 10 bases lining up with TRBD1. V was pared by 0 bases and J by 8 bases, with 3 bases of the junction left unmatched. The CDR3 runs to 14 residues. Germline CDR1 is SEHNR and CDR2 is FQNEAQ (reference sequence). The CDR3 coding sequence is TGTGCCAGCAGCTTAGCCGGACAGGGGGAAGGCTACACCTTC. Its protein product is CASSLAGQGEGYTF. The entire variable domain, with the rest obtained from reference TRBV7-9 and TRBJ1-2, is as follows: DTGVSQNPRHKITKRGQNVTFRCDPISEHNRLYWYRQTLGQGPEFLTYFQNEAQLEKSRLLSDRFSAERPKGSFSTLEIQRTEQGDSAMYLCASSLAGQGEGYTFGSGTRLTVV.

This clone was seen more than once but under ten times. A single base separates this from a much larger clone, so it may be a read error. The chain has TRBV27 and TRBJ2-2; weak D call: TRBD1 (6 bases). The V end lost 5 bases, the J end lost 0 bases, and 13 bases lay between the germline ends. The CDR3 consists of 16 residues. Per germline, CDR1 MNHEY and CDR2 SMNVEV (reference sequence). DNA for the CDR3: TGTGCCAGCAGTGACCCCGGGACAACGAACACCGGGGAGCTGTTTTTT. Protein product: CASSDPGTTNTGELFF.

The V and J genes are TRBV5-1 and TRBJ2-7, with D tentatively TRBD2 (6 bases). Trimming took off 4 bases at V and 5 bases at J, with 19 bases between the two ends. This CDR3 spans 15 amino acids. Looked up from germline, CDR1 is SGHRS and CDR2 is YFSETQ. DNA for the CDR3: TGCGCCAGCAGCCCCGGGACTTCGACCCTCCACGAGCAGTACTTC. The encoded protein is CASSPGTSTLHEQYF.

This chain links TRBV7-2 with TRBJ2-7; D is uncertain. Deletions cut 2 bases from V and 2 bases from J, with 10 bases between. The CDR3 contains 14 residues. Germline CDR1 is SGHTA and CDR2 is FQGNSA. CDR3 in amino acids: CASSLRAGTYEQYF. The CDR3 DNA follows: TGTGCCAGCAGCTTACGGGCAGGCACCTACGAGCAGTACTTC.

V gene TRBV14 combines with J gene TRBJ1-1; tentative D call: TRBD1 (5 bases). Looked up from germline, CDR1 is SGHDN and CDR2 is FVKESK. V was shortened by 0 bases and J by 0 bases, with 20 bases between the two germline ends. The CDR3 is 19 residues long. The CDR3 here is CASSQDSSGRGWVNTEAFF. The CDR3 coding sequence is TGTGCCAGCAGCCAAGATTCGTCAGGGCGGGGTTGGGTGAACACTGAAGCTTTCTTT.

This clone was recorded a few times. J is TRBJ2-7 and V is TRBV29-1; D perhaps matches TRBD2 (5 bases). The germline V gene encodes CDR1 SQVTM and CDR2 ANQGSEA. This CDR3 region has 12 residues. V was shortened by 4 bases and J by 3 bases, with 10 bases between the two germline ends. The CDR3 DNA reads TGCAGCGTTGCGTTTAGCGTCTACGAGCAGTACTTC. Protein: CSVAFSVYEQYF.